This T cell receptor beta chain appears in the sequencing data of a study of blood T cells in healthy people across ages. Background on the study: When template switching was applied, about one barcoded beta molecule was captured per two T cells. Findings and limits, study-wide: With unsorted PBMCs, a conclusive comparison of naive versus antigen-experienced cells was not possible.

About this clonotype itself: Its antigen is currently unknown. One end of the junction varies from germline; a read error may be responsible.

Caucasian individuals from Russia who were healthy and aged about 6 to 90 acted as donors. A J-beta primer mix and a sample-barcoded 5' primer were used in a second PCR of about 7 to 12 cycles. TCRdb used MiXCR to reprocess the 5' RACE reads, holding one entry per CDR3 protein. The table lists fewer than 1.5 million distinct CDR3 sequences, 42% of them singletons. Germline values: CDR1 MGHRA, CDR2 YSYEKL. The CDR3 loop spans 16 amino acids. J is TRBJ2-1 and V is TRBV4-1; D unresolved. The TCR originated in a woman between 18 and 29 years old in good health. The sequenced material came from blood. The CDR3 is CASSQETGLSYDEQFF. As DNA, the CDR3 is TGCGCCAGCAGCCAAGAGACCGGATTAAGCTACGATGAGCAGTTCTTC.